Shown below are 17 T cell receptor beta chains from a single sample sequenced in a study of blood T cell repertoires in COVID-19. The assay was immunoSEQ multiplex PCR, and TCRdb's table has in-frame clones only and misses some. The profile shows 150,000 to 200,000 clones, about 93% of them singletons. The sequencing input was peripheral blood. All receptors come from a woman in her 50s with acute or convalescent COVID-19.

This clone was seen once. The gene calls are TRBV2 and TRBJ2-2; D is possibly TRBD2 (5 bases). The V and J ends lost 3 bases and 2 bases respectively, with 7 bases between them. The CDR3 covers 14 residues. CDR1 SNHLY and CDR2 FYNNEI come from the germline V gene. CDR3 in DNA: TGTGCCAGCAGTGAGGAGGTCAACACCGGGGAGCTGTTTTTT. Its protein is CASSEEVNTGELFF.

The chain recombines TRBV11-2 with TRBJ1-2; D possibly corresponds to TRBD1 (6 bases). V lost 5 bases and J 1 base, leaving 17 bases between the germline ends. This CDR3 contains 16 residues. The germline V gene has CDR1 SGHAT and CDR2 FQNNGV. CDR3 DNA sequence: TGTGCCAGCAGCCAGAGGACAGAGAATCTTAACTATGGCTACACCTTC. Its translation: CASSQRTENLNYGYTF.

Here the CDR3 reads CASSEALGRNSNQPQHF. Written as DNA, the CDR3 is TGTGCCAGCAGTGAAGCTTTGGGGCGGAATAGCAATCAGCCCCAGCATTTT. The V and J genes are TRBV6-1 and TRBJ1-5, with a weak D call TRBD1 (5 bases). V was cut by 0 bases and J by 0 bases, with 12 bases left in between. CDR1 is MNHNS, CDR2 SASEGT, per germline. The CDR3 runs to 17 residues.

V usage is TRBV25-1 and J usage is TRBJ1-2; D may be TRBD1 (6 bases). Between the trimmed V and J ends, which lost 5 bases and 1 base, there was a span of 8 bases. This CDR3 contains 13 residues. CDR1 is MGHDK and CDR2 is SYGVNS in the germline V gene. CDR3 DNA: TGTGCCAGCAGTCCACAGGGTAACTATGGCTACACCTTC. Protein product: CASSPQGNYGYTF.

The chain combines TRBV28 with TRBJ1-2; 7 bases fit TRBD1. The CDR3 loop spans 13 amino acids. V was clipped by 8 bases and J by 7 bases; unmatched bases: 10. Per the germline V gene, CDR1 is MDHEN and CDR2 is SYDVKM. As DNA, the CDR3 is TGTGCCAGCCGGATAGGGGGCTTAGGTGGCTACACCTTC. It translates to CASRIGGLGGYTF.

This chain uses TRBV12-3 or TRBV12-4 with TRBJ2-2; D gene uncertain. The CDR3 runs 12 residues. Deletions cut 6 bases from V and 7 bases from J, with 9 bases between. The CDR3 protein is CASSLNVGELFF. DNA of the CDR3: TGTGCCAGCAGCCTTAATGTCGGGGAGCTGTTTTTT.

The chain carries TRBV28 and TRBJ1-5, with D maybe TRBD1 (5 bases). The V gene's germline CDR1 is MDHEN and CDR2 SYDVKM. This CDR3 comprises 14 residues. Trimming cost V 5 bases and J 3 bases, with 11 bases left between them. The CDR3: CASSRGDFNQPQHF. The CDR3 bases are TGTGCCAGCAGTCGCGGGGACTTCAATCAGCCCCAGCATTTT. Using reference TRBV28 and TRBJ1-5 for the parts outside the CDR3, the full variable domain is DVKVTQSSRYLVKRTGEKVFLECVQDMDHENMFWYRQDPGLGLRLIYFSYDVKMKEKGDIPEGYSVSREKKERFSLILESASTNQTSMYLCASSRGDFNQPQHFGDGTRLSIL.

The chain has TRBV7-2 and TRBJ1-3, with D maybe TRBD1 (5 bases). Germline V lookup: CDR1 SGHTA, CDR2 FQGNSA. Trimming removed 5 bases from V and 4 bases from J, with 18 bases in between. The CDR3 is made up of 16 amino acids. The CDR3 here is CASSPGSVGAGNTIYF. For the CDR3, the DNA is TGTGCCAGCAGCCCCGGGTCTGTAGGGGCCGGAAACACCATATATTTT.

The rearrangement uses TRBV6-5 and TRBJ1-5, with TRBD1 identical over 7 bases. The CDR3 covers 13 residues. With 8 bases clipped from V and 7 bases from J, the junction kept 8 bases outside the gene matches. In germline, CDR1 is MNHEY, CDR2 SVGAGI. Here the CDR3 DNA reads TGTGCCAGCCATACAGGGGTTAGGCAGCCCCAGCATTTT. It translates to CASHTGVRQPQHF.

This chain links TRBV30 with TRBJ2-5; 8 bases map to TRBD1. The CDR3 is 15 residues long. Per germline, CDR1 GTSNPN and CDR2 SVGIG (reference sequence). V lost 5 bases to trimming and J lost 5 bases; unmatched junction nucleotides: 13. In DNA, the CDR3 is TGTGCCTGGGGGGTTTGGACAGGGAGTCCGGAGACCCAGTACTTC. Protein product: CAWGVWTGSPETQYF.

The rearrangement uses TRBV7-6 and TRBJ2-5; TRBD2 aligns across 14 bases. The CDR3 consists of 16 residues. Unmatched junction bases numbered 7, after V lost 6 bases and J lost 4 bases. The V gene's germline CDR1 is SGHVS and CDR2 FNYEAQ. DNA of the CDR3: TGTGCCAGCAGTCCCAGACTAGCGGGGGGGTTAGAGACCCAGTACTTC. Translation gives CASSPRLAGGLETQYF.

The chain has TRBV23-1 and TRBJ2-1; a possible D gene is TRBD1 (6 bases). TRBV23-1 is sorted into the ORF group, with uncertain function. CDR3 length: 12 amino acids. Trimming left V 6 bases short and J 7 bases short, with 10 bases between. In nucleotides, the CDR3 is TGCGCCAGCAGCCCAACAGGGAATGAGCAGTTCTTC. Translated: CASSPTGNEQFF.

The chain joins TRBV5-6 to TRBJ2-1; 9 bases agree with TRBD1. CDR1 is SGHDT, CDR2 YYEEEE, per germline. V gave up 4 bases and J gave up 2 bases; unmatched junction bases: 1. The CDR3 has 14 residues. The DNA of the CDR3 is TGTGCCAGCAGCGGGGACAGGGCCTACAATGAGCAGTTCTTC. Protein product: CASSGDRAYNEQFF. The full variable domain, its missing parts supplied by reference TRBV5-6 and TRBJ2-1, is DAGVTQSPTHLIKTRGQQVTLRCSPKSGHDTVSWYQQALGQGPQFIFQYYEEEERQRGNFPDRFSGHQFPNYSSELNVNALLLGDSALYLCASSGDRAYNEQFFGPGTRLTVL.

The chain uses TRBV19 and TRBJ1-5; tentatively, D is TRBD1 (6 bases). CDR3 length equals 18 residues. Germline values: CDR1 LNHDA, CDR2 SQIVND (reference sequence). Between the trimmed V and J ends, which lost 6 bases and 0 bases, there was a span of 21 bases. This CDR3 reads CASRTGTPTIHSNQPQHF. The CDR3 DNA follows: TGTGCCAGTAGGACTGGGACACCTACCATCCATAGCAATCAGCCCCAGCATTTT.

The CDR3 here is CAILGGDQPQHF. The CDR3 DNA is TGCGCCATCTTAGGAGGGGATCAGCCCCAGCATTTT. This rearrangement joins TRBV4-3 to TRBJ1-5; tentative D call: TRBD1 (5 bases). The V gene's germline CDR1 is LGHNA and CDR2 YSLEER. V lost 10 bases to trimming and J lost 5 bases, with 12 bases between them. The CDR3 contains 12 residues.

The chain carries TRBV4-1 and TRBJ2-1; TRBD1 is a possible D gene (6 bases). The length of the CDR3 is 19 residues. CDR1 is MGHRA, CDR2 YSYEKL, per germline. V was shortened by 0 bases and J by 0 bases, with 18 bases between the two germline ends. The CDR3 reads CASSQESTTGRGSYNEQFF. CDR3 DNA: TGCGCCAGCAGCCAAGAATCTACTACAGGGAGAGGCTCCTACAATGAGCAGTTCTTC.

The chain joins TRBV6-5 to TRBJ2-2, with 8 bases that match TRBD1. V was pared by 7 bases and J by 2 bases, with 6 bases of the junction left unmatched. The CDR3 totals 15 residues. CDR1 and CDR2 from the germline V gene are MNHEY and SVGAGI. CDR3 nucleotides: TGTGCCAGCACCCGACAGGGGTCCAACACCGGGGAGCTGTTTTTT. Its translation: CASTRQGSNTGELFF.